Here is one T cell receptor beta chain with its context. Its antigen remains unidentified. The data were taken from a study of shared clonotypes between healthy human individuals. Study as a whole: Used for every donor were three CD4 naive, three CD4 memory, two CD8 naive and one CD8 memory plate.

CDR3 length: 11 residues. The germline V gene encodes CDR1 SEHNR and CDR2 FQNEAQ (reference sequence). The V end lost 5 bases, the J end lost 8 bases, and 7 bases lay between the germline ends. General study points: Clonotype sharing among donors was thought likely to change with sequencing depth. In general, naive subsets displayed greater estimated richness than memory subsets did. The study found lower generation probabilities in non-shared clonotypes than in those shared by all four donors.

The assay was immunoSEQ multiplex PCR, and TCRdb's table has in-frame clones only and misses some. This repertoire shows some 630,000 clones, around 72% found once; its top ten account for 1.5% to 2%. This TCR came from a woman aged 25 to 39 in good health. V and J are TRBV7-9 and TRBJ2-1; D unclear. The sample taken for sequencing was memory CD4+ T cells sorted from blood. Subset denoted: CD45RA-negative fraction. The CDR3 coding sequence is TGTGCCAGCAGCCAAAGCCATGAGCAGTTCTTC. Its translation: CASSQSHEQFF.